The clone carrying this TCR beta chain was picked up many times. Its cognate antigen is unknown. The germline V gene encodes CDR1 MNHEY and CDR2 SVGEGT. J gave up 9 bases and V 5 bases, and 5 bases lay outside the gene matches. The CDR3 is 14 amino acids. For TCR beta, libraries came from iRepertoire HTBI primers and Arm-PCR of CDR3 regions. In the authors' workflow: Across all samples, roughly 60 TRBV segments and around 14 TRBJ segments were identified. One entry per CDR3 protein, called by TCRdb with MiXCR from the multiplex PCR reads. TCRdb, not the authors, supplied the V and J calls. The data show some 470,000 distinct CDR3 sequences, with 20% to 25% seen just once and 7% to 9% held by the top ten. Time point described: persistent/refractory GD, antithyroid drugs over 5 years with positive TRAb. PBMC-derived RNA was used for the TCR library. This specimen belongs to a study of regulatory T cells in long-lasting Graves disease.

Study-level points and caveats: There were preferences for TRBV28, TRBJ1-2 and TRBJ2-5 in persistent disease.

The chain employs TRBV6-2 or TRBV6-3 and TRBJ1-6; 9 positions agree with TRBD1. The receptor was derived from a female donor with Graves disease. The sequencing used peripheral blood mononuclear cells (PBMCs), collected when the disease was refractory, from a patient treated with antithyroid drugs. CDR3 loop: CASSPTGGSSPLHF. The DNA of the CDR3 is TGTGCCAGCAGTCCTACAGGGGGCAGTTCACCCCTCCACTTT.